This TCR beta chain was observed in a study of blood T cell repertoires in COVID-19. The germline gives CDR1 SGHTA, CDR2 FQGNSA. CDR3 length: 18 residues. V lost 2 bases to trimming and J lost 0 bases, with 17 bases between them. Some clones are missing from TCRdb's copy, which holds only in-frame ones; the method was immunoSEQ multiplex PCR. The table lists about 180,000 clones, about 82% of them singletons. Participants were placed into cohorts based on the clinical history they reported. The chain is built from TRBV7-2 and TRBJ1-5; maybe TRBD1 (5 bases). The TCR sequence derives from a woman aged 25 to 45 who had recovered from COVID-19. The specimen was PBMCs or T cells enriched from blood (not recorded which). CDR3 bases: TGTGCCAGCAGCTTAAGCGGGGACCGACCTAATAGCAATCAGCCCCAGCATTTT. This gives the protein CASSLSGDRPNSNQPQHF. Filled out from reference TRBV7-2 and TRBJ1-5, the complete variable domain reads GAGVSQSPSNKVTEKGKDVELRCDPISGHTALYWYRQSLGQGLEFLIYFQGNSAPDKSGLPSDRFSAERTGGSVSTLTIQRTQQEDSAVYLCASSLSGDRPNSNQPQHFGDGTRLSIL.